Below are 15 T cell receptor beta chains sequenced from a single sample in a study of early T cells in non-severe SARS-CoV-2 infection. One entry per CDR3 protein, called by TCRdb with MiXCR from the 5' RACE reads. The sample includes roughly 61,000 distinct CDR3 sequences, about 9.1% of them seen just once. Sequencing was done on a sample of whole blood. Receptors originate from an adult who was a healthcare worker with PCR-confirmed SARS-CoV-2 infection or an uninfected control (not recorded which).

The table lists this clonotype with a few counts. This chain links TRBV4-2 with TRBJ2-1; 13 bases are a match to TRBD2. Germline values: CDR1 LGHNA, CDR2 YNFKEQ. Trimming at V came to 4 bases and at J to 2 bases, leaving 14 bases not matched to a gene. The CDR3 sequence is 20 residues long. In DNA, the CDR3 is TGTGCCAGCAGCCTTAAAACCGGGACTAGCGGGATCTCTGCCTACAATGAGCAGTTCTTC. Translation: CASSLKTGTSGISAYNEQFF.

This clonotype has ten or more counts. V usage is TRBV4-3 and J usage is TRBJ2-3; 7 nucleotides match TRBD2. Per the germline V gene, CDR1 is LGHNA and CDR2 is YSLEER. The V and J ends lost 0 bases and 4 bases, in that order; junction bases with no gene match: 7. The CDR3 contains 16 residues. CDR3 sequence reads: CASSQESAGEADTQYF. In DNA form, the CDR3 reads TGCGCCAGCAGCCAAGAGTCTGCGGGAGAGGCAGATACGCAGTATTTT.

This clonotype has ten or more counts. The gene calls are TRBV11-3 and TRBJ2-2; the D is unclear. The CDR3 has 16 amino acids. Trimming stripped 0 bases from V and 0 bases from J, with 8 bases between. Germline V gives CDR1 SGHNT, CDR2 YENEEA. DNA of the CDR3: TGTGCCAGCAGCTTAGATCTGGGCTCGAACACCGGGGAGCTGTTTTTT. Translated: CASSLDLGSNTGELFF.

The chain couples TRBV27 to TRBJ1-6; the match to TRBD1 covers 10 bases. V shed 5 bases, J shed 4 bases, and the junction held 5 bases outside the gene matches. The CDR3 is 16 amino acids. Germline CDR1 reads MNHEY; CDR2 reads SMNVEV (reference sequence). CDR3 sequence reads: CASSRDRGEYNSPLHF. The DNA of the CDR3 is TGTGCCAGCAGTCGGGACAGGGGCGAATATAATTCACCCCTCCACTTT.

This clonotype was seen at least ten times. The CDR3 nucleotides are TGTGCCAGCAGTACCGGGACTAGAGGAGAGACCCAGTACTTC. Its translation is CASSTGTRGETQYF. The V gene is TRBV27, the J gene TRBJ2-5; 8 bases are shared with TRBD2. CDR3 length: 14 amino acids. The germline gives CDR1 MNHEY, CDR2 SMNVEV (reference sequence). V dropped 5 bases and J dropped 4; count of bases not matched to a gene: 6.

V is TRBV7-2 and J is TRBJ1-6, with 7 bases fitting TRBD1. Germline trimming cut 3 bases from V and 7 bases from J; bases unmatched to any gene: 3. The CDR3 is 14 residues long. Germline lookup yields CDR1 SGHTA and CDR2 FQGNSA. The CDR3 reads CASSFRQGNSPLHF. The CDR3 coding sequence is TGTGCCAGCAGCTTCCGACAGGGAAATTCACCCCTCCACTTT.

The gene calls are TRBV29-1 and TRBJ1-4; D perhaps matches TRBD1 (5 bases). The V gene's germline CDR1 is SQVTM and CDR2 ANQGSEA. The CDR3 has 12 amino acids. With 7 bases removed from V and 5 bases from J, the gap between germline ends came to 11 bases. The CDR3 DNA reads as TGCAGCGCGATCGGGACCAATGAAAAACTGTTTTTT. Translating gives CSAIGTNEKLFF.

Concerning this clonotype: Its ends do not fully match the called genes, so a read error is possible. CDR3 amino acids: CASSGFKNTEASF. The CDR3 DNA reads as TGTGCCAGCAGTGGCTTCAAGAACACTGAAGCTTCCTTT. This rearrangement joins TRBV6-5 to TRBJ1-1; D is unresolved. The germline CDR1 and CDR2 sequences are MNHEY and SVGAGI. CDR3 size: 13 residues.

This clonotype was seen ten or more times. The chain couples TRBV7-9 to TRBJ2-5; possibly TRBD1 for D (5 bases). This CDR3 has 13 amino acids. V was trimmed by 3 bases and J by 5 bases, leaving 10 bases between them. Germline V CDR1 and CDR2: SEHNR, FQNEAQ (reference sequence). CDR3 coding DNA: TGTGCCAGCAGCTTCCCAGGGCTCGAGACCCAGTACTTC. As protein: CASSFPGLETQYF.

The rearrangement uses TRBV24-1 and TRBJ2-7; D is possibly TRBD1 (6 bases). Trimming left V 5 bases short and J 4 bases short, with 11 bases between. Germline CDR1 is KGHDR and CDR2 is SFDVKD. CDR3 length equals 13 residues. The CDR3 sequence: CATSGRTAYEQYF. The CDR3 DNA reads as TGTGCCACCAGTGGGCGGACAGCTTACGAGCAGTACTTC.

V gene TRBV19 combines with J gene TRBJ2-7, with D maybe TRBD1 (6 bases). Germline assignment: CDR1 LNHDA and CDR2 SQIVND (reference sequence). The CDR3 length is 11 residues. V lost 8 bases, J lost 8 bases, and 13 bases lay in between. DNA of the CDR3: TGTGCCAGTGCCAAGGGGGAGAAGCAGTACTTC. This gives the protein CASAKGEKQYF.

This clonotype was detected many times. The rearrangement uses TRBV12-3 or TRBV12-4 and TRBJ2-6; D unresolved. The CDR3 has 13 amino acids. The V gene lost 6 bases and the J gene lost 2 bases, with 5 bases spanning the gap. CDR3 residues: CASRLAGANVLTF. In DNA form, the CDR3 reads TGTGCCAGCAGGCTAGCTGGGGCCAACGTCCTGACTTTC.

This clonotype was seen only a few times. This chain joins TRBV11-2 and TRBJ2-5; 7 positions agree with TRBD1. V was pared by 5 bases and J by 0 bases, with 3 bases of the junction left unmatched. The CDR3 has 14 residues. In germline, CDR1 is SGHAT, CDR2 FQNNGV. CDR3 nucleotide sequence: TGTGCCAGCAGCCGTACAGGGGACCAAGAGACCCAGTACTTC. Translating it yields CASSRTGDQETQYF.

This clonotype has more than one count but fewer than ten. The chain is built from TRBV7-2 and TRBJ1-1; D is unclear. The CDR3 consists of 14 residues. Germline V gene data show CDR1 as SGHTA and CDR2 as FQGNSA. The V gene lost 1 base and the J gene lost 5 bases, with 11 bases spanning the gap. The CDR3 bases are TGTGCCAGCAGCTTAGATCTGGTACGGACTGAAGCTTTCTTT. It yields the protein CASSLDLVRTEAFF.

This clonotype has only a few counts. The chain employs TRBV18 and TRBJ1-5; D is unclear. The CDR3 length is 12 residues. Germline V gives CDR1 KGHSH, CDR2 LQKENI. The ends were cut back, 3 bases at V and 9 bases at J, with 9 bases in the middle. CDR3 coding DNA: TGTGCCAGCTCACCCCTTCCGTGGCCCCAGCATTTT. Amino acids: CASSPLPWPQHF. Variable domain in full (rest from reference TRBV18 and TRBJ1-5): NAGVMQNPRHLVRRRGQEARLRCSPMKGHSHVYWYRQLPEEGLKFMVYLQKENIIDESGMPKERFSAEFPKEGPSILRIQQVVRGDSAAYFCASSPLPWPQHFGDGTRLSIL.